One and the same sample provided the 14 T cell receptor beta chains below, sequenced in a study of blood T cell repertoires in COVID-19. Profiled with immunoSEQ multiplex PCR; TCRdb holds only in-frame clones, not every one. The sample contains approximately 300,000 clones, 92% of which appear only once. The sequenced sample was PBMCs or T cells enriched from blood (not recorded which). These receptors were obtained from a woman in her twenties or thirties who had recovered from COVID-19.

The chain couples TRBV13 to TRBJ2-1; 9 bases line up with TRBD1. This CDR3 is 15 amino acids long. The junction had 10 bases not matched to a gene; V was cut back by 7 bases and J by 6 bases. Germline CDR1 is PRHDT and CDR2 is FYEKMQ (reference sequence). CDR3 DNA: TGTGCCAGCAACCCCAGAGGGACAGGGCTCAATGAGCAGTTCTTC. Protein product: CASNPRGTGLNEQFF.

The CDR3 reads CASSQETGYGYTF. CDR3 DNA: TGCGCCAGCAGCCAAGAGACAGGCTATGGCTACACCTTC. V gene TRBV4-1 combines with J gene TRBJ1-2; the D gene is possibly TRBD1 (6 bases). Trimming left V 0 bases short and J 4 bases short, with 6 bases between. Per the germline V gene, CDR1 is MGHRA and CDR2 is YSYEKL. CDR3 length: 13 amino acids.

The rearrangement joins TRBV7-9 to TRBJ1-2; D perhaps matches TRBD1 (6 bases). There are 14 residues in the CDR3. Trimming pared 0 bases from V and 8 bases from J, leaving 13 bases between. Per the germline V gene, CDR1 is SEHNR and CDR2 is FQNEAQ (reference sequence). Here the CDR3 reads CASSLAAGAGGYTF. The CDR3 coding sequence is TGTGCCAGCAGCTTAGCGGCAGGGGCAGGCGGCTACACCTTC.

V gene TRBV2 combines with J gene TRBJ2-7; D is ambiguous. CDR3 size: 11 residues. V was shortened by 1 base and J by 12 bases, with 10 bases between the two germline ends. From germline, CDR1 is SNHLY and CDR2 FYNNEI. CDR3 sequence reads: CASSEESGLYF. The CDR3 DNA sequence: TGTGCCAGCAGTGAAGAGTCAGGCCTGTACTTC.

This rearrangement joins TRBV7-3 to TRBJ2-3; the match to TRBD2 covers 9 bases. Losses at the gene ends were 6 bases for V and 0 bases for J; bases not matched to a gene: 4. The CDR3 consists of 15 residues. Per germline, CDR1 SGHTA and CDR2 FQGTGA. Written as DNA, the CDR3 is TGTGCCAGCAGTTTTACTAGCGGGAGCACAGATACGCAGTATTTT. Translated: CASSFTSGSTDTQYF.

The chain couples TRBV3-1 (or the pseudogene TRBV3-2) to TRBJ2-1; D not certain. V was shortened by 4 bases and J by 0 bases, with 16 bases between the two germline ends. The CDR3 length is 17 residues. In germline, CDR1 is LGHDT, CDR2 YNNKEL (reference sequence). Here the CDR3 DNA reads TGTGCCAGCAGCCGAAGCGCTTTAATTAGCTCCTACAATGAGCAGTTCTTC. Translating it yields CASSRSALISSYNEQFF.

CDR3 coding DNA: TGTGCCAGCAGCGATCCGGGACAGGGCTATAATTCACCCCTCCACTTT. This translates into CASSDPGQGYNSPLHF. The chain joins TRBV5-6 to TRBJ1-6; TRBD1 matches 9 bases. Unmatched junction bases numbered 5, after V lost 4 bases and J lost 3 bases. The germline gives CDR1 SGHDT, CDR2 YYEEEE. The CDR3 is 16 residues long.

V and J are TRBV7-2 and TRBJ1-5; D unclear. Germline V lookup: CDR1 SGHTA, CDR2 FQGNSA. V was cut by 0 bases and J by 6 bases, with 6 bases left in between. This CDR3 has 13 residues. CDR3 in amino acids: CASSLAEGQPQHF. CDR3 DNA: TGTGCCAGCAGCTTAGCTGAGGGTCAGCCCCAGCATTTT.

CDR3 protein: CAIRRGGSMNTEAFF. As DNA, the CDR3 is TGTGCCATACGGAGGGGGGGTAGTATGAACACTGAAGCTTTCTTT. The chain employs TRBV28 and TRBJ1-1, with D possibly matching TRBD1 (6 bases). Deletions cut 10 bases from V and 0 bases from J, with 18 bases between. The CDR3 is made up of 15 amino acids. The germline V gene has CDR1 MDHEN and CDR2 SYDVKM.

The genes are TRBV5-6 and TRBJ2-7, with TRBD1 matching 7 bases. From germline, CDR1 is SGHDT and CDR2 YYEEEE. V lost 4 bases and J lost 4; bases outside the gene matches: 8. This CDR3 is built from 14 residues. CDR3 DNA: TGTGCCAGCAGCCCCGGGACAGACAGTTACGAGCAGTACTTC. Translation: CASSPGTDSYEQYF.

This chain uses TRBV4-2 with TRBJ1-6; 8 nucleotides agree with TRBD1. The CDR3 has 16 residues. Losses at the gene ends were 0 bases for V and 7 bases for J; bases not matched to a gene: 5. The germline CDR1 and CDR2 sequences are LGHNA and YNFKEQ. The CDR3 is CASSQDPDRGNSPLHF. The CDR3 DNA is TGTGCCAGCAGCCAAGATCCCGACAGGGGAAATTCACCCCTCCACTTT.

The chain carries TRBV4-1 and TRBJ1-4; maybe TRBD1 (6 bases). The ends were cut back, 5 bases at V and 3 bases at J, with 13 bases in the middle. Germline V gene sequence: CDR1 MGHRA, CDR2 YSYEKL. The CDR3 is 15 residues long. CDR3: CASSGLQGSNEKLFF. The CDR3 DNA reads TGCGCCAGCAGCGGATTACAGGGTTCTAATGAAAAACTGTTTTTT.

The chain carries TRBV11-1 and TRBJ2-7; D gene uncertain. The germline V gene encodes CDR1 SGHAT and CDR2 FQDESV (reference sequence). V lost 0 bases and J 3 bases, leaving 6 bases between the germline ends. This CDR3 contains 13 residues. CDR3 coding DNA: TGTGCCAGCAGCTTAGCGGCCGTCTACGAGCAGTACTTC. Amino acids: CASSLAAVYEQYF.

J is TRBJ2-1 and V is TRBV10-3, with 7 positions matching TRBD2. The CDR3 extends over 13 amino acids. Trimming removed 8 bases from V and 9 bases from J; junction bases left unmatched: 10. In germline, CDR1 is ENHRY, CDR2 SYGVKD. The CDR3 here is CAIQGEGSGEQFF. CDR3 sequence (DNA): TGTGCCATCCAAGGGGAGGGTAGTGGTGAGCAGTTCTTC.